The 26 T cell receptor beta chains below come from one sample, sequenced in a study of CD8+ T cells in alopecia areata. The sequencing template was cDNA reverse transcribed from extracted RNA. Method: immunoSEQ multiplex PCR; TCRdb's copy keeps in-frame clones and lacks some. The sample was found to contain over 250,000 clones, and every one recurs. Combined cutaneous lymph node cells underwent sorting by CD4, CD8alpha, NKG2D, NKG2ACE and additional markers. Sequencing input: CD4+ T cells sorted from a lymph node. These receptors came from a C3H/HeJ mouse with alopecia areata. The mouse strain carries the MHC haplotype H2-k.

The table lists this clone with a few counts. Germline and genes here are mouse. The CDR3 loop is CASSDADLAETLYF. CDR3 bases read: TGTGCCAGCAGTGATGCGGACTTGGCAGAA. The V gene is TRBV13-1, the J gene TRBJ2-3, with TRBD2 as a possible D gene (5 bases). The CDR3 end is not reached by the read, which stops 4 residues before it; the germline J gene fills it in. CDR1 NSHNY and CDR2 SYGAGN come from the germline V gene. There are 14 residues in the CDR3. Trimming removed 0 bases from V and 3 bases from J, with 8 bases in between.

Only a few counts were recorded for this clone. The genes and germline here are from mouse. Coverage ceases 4 residues before the CDR3 finishes, and the germline J gene fills in the end. This same CDR3 is encoded by further DNA sequences in the sample. The gene calls are TRBV5 and TRBJ2-5; 8 nucleotides match TRBD1. Germline CDR1 is LGHNA and CDR2 is YNLKQL (reference sequence). The CDR3 spans 13 residues. CDR3 residues: CASSRDRGDTQYF. CDR3 DNA (partial): TGTGCCAGCAGCCGAGACAGGGGTGAC.

This clone was found a few times. Genes and germline are mouse. CDR3 DNA (partial): TGTGCCAGCGGTGATGCCGGCTGGGGGGAC. This sequence encodes CASGDAGWGD. The entire CDR3 protein reads CASGDAGWGDTQYF. The V gene is TRBV13-2, the J gene TRBJ2-5, with TRBD2 identical over 7 bases. The missing CDR3 end, 4 residues past where the read stops, is filled in from the germline J gene. The CDR3 has 14 amino acids. Germline CDR1 and CDR2: NNHNN and SYGAGS (reference sequence).

Note on this clone: The genes are named according to mouse. The read comes to an end 3 residues before the CDR3 does, leaving the germline J gene to fill in the end. The sample contains more than one DNA sequence encoding this CDR3. The rearrangement links TRBV19 to TRBJ1-6; 9 bases line up with TRBD1. TRBJ1-6 carries the ORF label, with uncertain function. CDR3 length: 16 residues. Germline values: CDR1 FNHDT, CDR2 SITEND (reference sequence). The ends lost 4 bases at V and 1 base at J; junction bases unmatched: 3. This chain's CDR3 is CASSPQGASYNSPLYF. The part of the CDR3 DNA that was read is TGTGCCAGCAGTCCACAGGGGGCCTCCTATAATTCGCCC.

In this sample, this clone turned up a few times. Gene names denote mouse genes. The identical CDR3 is also encoded by other nucleotide sequences in the sample. The CDR3 region is CASSIGGGPSAETLYF. The CDR3 DNA, read in part, is TGTGCCAGCAGTATCGGGGGGGGCCCTAGTGCAGAA. This chain links TRBV19 with TRBJ2-3; 8 bases agree with TRBD2. Sequencing ends 4 residues short of the CDR3 end; the germline J gene provides the rest. Unmatched junction bases numbered 5, after V lost 2 bases and J lost 0 bases. This CDR3 comprises 16 residues. Looked up from germline, CDR1 is FNHDT and CDR2 is SITEND (reference sequence).

This clone was observed a handful of times. Here the gene names and germline are mouse. This CDR3 reads CASSQDYRDSNTGQLYF. Incomplete CDR3 DNA: TGTGCCAGCAGCCAAGATTACCGGGACAGCAACACCGGG. V usage is TRBV2 and J usage is TRBJ2-2; TRBD1 aligns across 7 bases. The read falls 4 residues short of the CDR3 end, and the missing part is taken from the germline J gene. This CDR3 spans 17 amino acids. CDR1 and CDR2 from the germline V gene are LGHNA and YSYQKL. V shed 0 bases, J shed 2 bases, and the junction held 6 bases outside the gene matches.

This clone came up a few times. Each gene name is a mouse one. The read terminates 3 residues before the CDR3 end, so the remaining end is supplied by the germline J gene. The chain couples TRBV13-2 to TRBJ1-6, with 7 bases identical to TRBD1. TRBJ1-6 is an ORF, with its function uncertain. With V trimmed by 3 bases and J by 7 bases, 4 bases remained unmatched. Per germline, CDR1 NNHNN and CDR2 SYGAGS (reference sequence). The CDR3 totals 14 residues. The DNA read from the CDR3 is TGTGCCAGCGGTGGCCGGGACAGAAATTCGCCC. Translating it yields CASGGRDRNSP. The CDR3 in full is CASGGRDRNSPLYF.

As regards this clone: Genes here carry mouse names. Read data end 4 residues before the CDR3 end; the end is taken from the germline J gene. Within the sample, other DNA sequences also encode this same CDR3. V is TRBV13-2 and J is TRBJ1-1; 9 bases are shared with TRBD1. Germline values: CDR1 NNHNN, CDR2 SYGAGS (reference sequence). Germline trimming cut 0 bases from V and 1 base from J; bases unmatched to any gene: 1. The length of the CDR3 is 15 residues. The sequenced part of the CDR3 DNA is TGTGCCAGCGGTGATGCGGGACAGGGGAACACA. Translation: CASGDAGQGNT. The whole CDR3 sequence is CASGDAGQGNTEVFF.

This clone was seen repeatedly, ten times or more. Genes and germline are mouse. The read comes to an end 4 residues before the CDR3 does, leaving the germline J gene to fill in the end. The chain recombines TRBV14 with TRBJ2-5, with 12 positions matching TRBD2. This CDR3 has 15 amino acids. Germline loops: CDR1 SGHDT, CDR2 FRDEAV. CDR3 in amino acids: CASSPGTGGIDTQYF. CDR3 DNA, as far as it was read: TGTGCCAGCAGCCCCGGGACTGGGGGGATTGAC.

With respect to this clone: Mouse germline and gene names are used. The CDR3 extends 4 residues past the end of the read, so its final part is completed from the germline J gene. The rearrangement uses TRBV17 and TRBJ2-2; D ambiguous. Trimming cost V 0 bases and J 2 bases, with 7 bases left between them. The CDR3 has 15 residues. CDR1 and CDR2 from the germline V gene are MNHDT and YYDKIL. CDR3 DNA, as far as it was read: TGTGCTAGCAGTAGAGATCACCAGAACACCGGG. Translated, it gives CASSRDHQNTG. In full, the CDR3 is CASSRDHQNTGQLYF.

This clone was observed a handful of times. Genes and germline are mouse. The CDR3 end lies 4 residues beyond the end of the read and is filled in from the germline J gene. Different DNA sequences within this sample yield the same CDR3. The chain uses TRBV31 and TRBJ2-3; the match to TRBD2 covers 11 bases. V was pared by 5 bases and J by 0 bases, with 1 base of the junction left unmatched. The CDR3 totals 14 residues. In germline, CDR1 is GKSSPN, CDR2 SITVG. CDR3 DNA, as far as it was read: TGTGCCTGGGGACTGGGGGGTAGTGCAGAA. This encodes CAWGLGGSAE. The whole CDR3 sequence reads CAWGLGGSAETLYF.

Comments on this clone: Gene names and germline refer to mouse. The read is 3 residues too short to cover the CDR3 end, so that end is filled in from the germline J gene. The genes are TRBV1 and TRBJ1-6; a possible D gene is TRBD1 (6 bases). TRBJ1-6 is an open reading frame, and its role is uncertain. Germline assignment: CDR1 NSQYPW and CDR2 LRSPGD (reference sequence). This CDR3 is built from 14 residues. The ends were cut back, 4 bases at V and 5 bases at J, with 9 bases in the middle. The chain's CDR3 is CTCSVGTNNSPLYF. The DNA read from the CDR3 is TGCACCTGCAGTGTCGGGACAAATAATTCGCCC.

Points on this clone: Gene names follow the mouse nomenclature. Read data end 4 residues before the CDR3 end; the end is taken from the germline J gene. The chain employs TRBV1 and TRBJ2-5; 8 bases match TRBD1. The CDR3 contains 13 residues. Germline CDR1 NSQYPW, CDR2 LRSPGD (reference sequence). Partial CDR3 DNA: TGCACCTGCAGTGGGACAGGGTGGGAC. The encoded protein is CTCSGTGWD. The entire CDR3 protein is CTCSGTGWDTQYF.

As to this clone: Mouse gene names and germline throughout. The CDR3 is cut off 4 residues early in the read; its end comes from the germline J gene. The sample holds other DNA sequences that translate to the same CDR3. V gene TRBV19 combines with J gene TRBJ1-2; maybe TRBD1 (6 bases). The CDR3 is 14 residues long. The germline V gene encodes CDR1 FNHDT and CDR2 SITEND (reference sequence). Trimming cost V 3 bases and J 0 bases, with 9 bases left between them. This CDR3 is CASSKGQANSDYTF. The CDR3 bases that were read are TGTGCCAGCAGTAAGGGACAAGCAAACTCC. Filled out from reference TRBV19 and TRBJ1-2, the complete variable domain reads GGIITQTPKFLIGQEGQKLTLKCQQNFNHDTMYWYRQDSGKGLRLIYYSITENDLQKGDLSEGYDASREKKSSFSLTVTSAQKNEMAVFLCASSKGQANSDYTFGSGTRLLVI.

This clone was seen a handful of times. Each gene name is a mouse one. The read ends 4 residues early relative to the CDR3; the germline J gene fills the gap. Other DNA sequences of this sample code for an identical CDR3. The gene calls are TRBV19 and TRBJ2-3; the D is unclear. V was shortened by 0 bases and J by 0 bases, with 8 bases between the two germline ends. The CDR3 length is 15 residues. Germline CDR1 and CDR2: FNHDT and SITEND (reference sequence). Incomplete CDR3 DNA: TGTGCCAGCAGTATAGCAGGATTTAGTGCAGAA. Protein product: CASSIAGFSAE. The whole CDR3 is CASSIAGFSAETLYF. The complete variable domain, with remaining parts taken from reference TRBV19 and TRBJ2-3, reads GGIITQTPKFLIGQEGQKLTLKCQQNFNHDTMYWYRQDSGKGLRLIYYSITENDLQKGDLSEGYDASREKKSSFSLTVTSAQKNEMAVFLCASSIAGFSAETLYFGSGTRLTVL.

A remark on this clone: Gene names are mouse gene names. The read is 4 residues too short to cover the CDR3 end, so that end is filled in from the germline J gene. The chain has TRBV13-1 and TRBJ1-1, with a possible D match to TRBD1 (6 bases). The CDR3 has 13 residues. The V end was cut by 0 bases, the J end by 4 bases, with 7 bases between. CDR1 is NSHNY, CDR2 SYGAGN, per germline. The sequenced CDR3 bases are TGTGCCAGCAGTGATGGGACAGCCACA. Protein sequence: CASSDGTAT. The whole CDR3 is CASSDGTATEVFF.

This clone has more than one count but fewer than ten. Genes and germline come from the mouse. The missing CDR3 end, 4 residues past where the read stops, is filled in from the germline J gene. The V gene is TRBV19, the J gene TRBJ1-2; D possibly corresponds to TRBD1 (5 bases). From germline, CDR1 is FNHDT and CDR2 SITEND (reference sequence). There are 13 residues in the CDR3. V lost 5 bases and J 2 bases, leaving 10 bases between the germline ends. CDR3 sequence reads: CASSEDSNSDYTF. The covered CDR3 bases are TGTGCCAGCAGCGAAGACAGTAACTCC.

To note about this clone: Genes and germline come from the mouse. The read comes to an end 4 residues before the CDR3 does, leaving the germline J gene to fill in the end. This chain joins TRBV19 and TRBJ2-7; D is perhaps TRBD2 (5 bases). Trimming cost V 2 bases and J 3 bases, with 12 bases left between them. Germline CDR1 and CDR2: FNHDT and SITEND (reference sequence). The CDR3 sequence is 14 residues long. The CDR3 region is CASSISWELYEQYF. The sequenced CDR3 bases are TGTGCCAGCAGTATCTCCTGGGAGCTCTAT.

This clone was detected a few times. The genes are named according to mouse. With the read ending 4 residues before the CDR3 end, the germline J gene is used to fill in that end. The chain combines TRBV14 with TRBJ1-2, with D maybe TRBD1 (5 bases). The CDR3 has 14 amino acids. Germline V lookup: CDR1 SGHDT, CDR2 FRDEAV. The sequenced CDR3 bases are TGTGCCAGCAGTTTAAGGGACTGGGGACCC. Translating gives CASSLRDWGP. The CDR3 in full is CASSLRDWGPDYTF.

Concerning this clone: A much bigger clone sits one base away, suggesting this may be a read error. Gene names and germline match the mouse. The read ends 4 residues early relative to the CDR3; the germline J gene fills the gap. Other nucleotide sequences from this sample produce the same CDR3. V gene TRBV14 combines with J gene TRBJ2-1, with a tentative D call TRBD1 (6 bases). The germline CDR1 and CDR2 sequences are SGHDT and FRDEAV. V was shortened by 5 bases and J by 0 bases, with 6 bases between the two germline ends. This CDR3 region has 13 residues. CDR3 protein: CASRQGNYAEQFF. The DNA read from the CDR3 is TGTGCCAGCAGACAGGGTAACTATGCT. Filled out from reference TRBV14 and TRBJ2-1, the complete variable domain reads EAGVTQSPRYAVLQEGQAVSFWCDPISGHDTLYWYQQPRDQGPQLLVYFRDEAVIDNSQLPSDRFSAVRPKGTNSTLKIQSAKQGDTATYLCASRQGNYAEQFFGPGTRLTVL.

A note on this clone: All gene names here are mouse names. The read ends 4 residues before the CDR3 terminus; that terminus is restored from the germline J gene. The chain combines TRBV19 with TRBJ2-7; 9 nucleotides align to TRBD1. Trimming cost V 6 bases and J 3 bases; bases outside gene matches: 1. The CDR3 sequence is 12 residues long. The V gene's germline CDR1 is FNHDT and CDR2 SITEND (reference sequence). The CDR3 here is CASKDRGYEQYF. The sequenced CDR3 bases are TGTGCCAGCAAGGACAGGGGCTAT.

Comments on this clone: The listed genes are named as in mouse. The read comes to an end 4 residues before the CDR3 does, leaving the germline J gene to fill in the end. The chain combines TRBV1 with TRBJ1-1, with D unclear. This CDR3 is built from 11 residues. Germline CDR1 reads NSQYPW; CDR2 reads LRSPGD (reference sequence). The CDR3 is CTCSGMGEVFF. The sequenced part of the CDR3 DNA is TGCACCTGCAGTGGAATGGGA.

This clone was counted only a few times. Germline and genes: mouse. Read coverage stops 4 residues before the CDR3 terminus; the germline J gene supplies the remainder. J is TRBJ2-7 and V is TRBV13-2, with a tentative D call TRBD1 (5 bases). In germline, CDR1 is NNHNN, CDR2 SYGAGS (reference sequence). V was pared by 0 bases and J by 0 bases, with 10 bases between. The CDR3 covers 15 residues. CDR3 DNA, as far as it was read: TGTGCCAGCGGTGATGCCACAGGAAGCTCCTAT. This gives the protein CASGDATGSSY. The CDR3 in full is CASGDATGSSYEQYF.

This clone was seen a few times. Genes here carry mouse names. The read stops 4 residues short of the end of the CDR3; the missing end is completed from the germline J gene. The chain recombines TRBV13-1 with TRBJ2-5, with 10 bases matching TRBD2. The CDR3 consists of 14 residues. Germline CDR1 is NSHNY and CDR2 is SYGAGN. The CDR3: CASSAGGALDTQYF. The sequenced CDR3 bases are TGTGCCAGCAGCGCTGGGGGGGCGCTGGAC.

As regards this clone: Gene names are mouse gene names. The CDR3 goes on 4 residues after the read ends, and that part is filled in from the germline J gene. The chain joins TRBV13-3 to TRBJ1-1; 7 bases line up with TRBD1. Germline CDR1 NNHDY, CDR2 SYVADS. Unmatched junction bases numbered 2, after V lost 0 bases and J lost 0 bases. The CDR3 is 15 residues long. Incomplete CDR3 DNA: TGTGCCAGCAGTGATGAGGGGGCCTCAAACACA. Its protein product is CASSDEGASNT. In full, the CDR3 is CASSDEGASNTEVFF.

Only a few counts were recorded for this clone. Gene names are mouse gene names. Coverage ceases 3 residues before the CDR3 finishes, and the germline J gene fills in the end. Other DNA sequences in the sample encode the same CDR3. The chain combines TRBV5 with TRBJ1-6; 10 bases map to TRBD1. TRBJ1-6 belongs to the ORF category, with a function that is uncertain. Germline CDR1 and CDR2: LGHNA and YNLKQL (reference sequence). The CDR3 spans 15 residues. V was pared by 4 bases and J by 7 bases, with 4 bases of the junction left unmatched. The CDR3 protein is CASSPDRGRNSPLYF. The CDR3 DNA, read in part, is TGTGCCAGCAGCCCCGACAGGGGGCGAAATTCGCCC.